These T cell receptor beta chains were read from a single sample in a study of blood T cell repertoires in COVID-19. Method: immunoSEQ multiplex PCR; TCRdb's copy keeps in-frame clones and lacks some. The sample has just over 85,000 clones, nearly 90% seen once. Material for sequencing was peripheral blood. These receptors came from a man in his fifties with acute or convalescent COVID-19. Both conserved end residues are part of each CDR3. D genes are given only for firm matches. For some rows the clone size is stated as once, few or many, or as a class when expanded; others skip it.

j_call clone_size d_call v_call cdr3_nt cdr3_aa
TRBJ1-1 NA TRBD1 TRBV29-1 TGCAGCGTCCAAGGGACAGGAGGGTCCCTAAGCGCTGAAGCTTTCTTT CSVQGTGGSLSAEAFF
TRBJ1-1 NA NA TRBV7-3 TGTGCCAGCAGCTCCGGGTCGAACACTGAAGCTTTCTTT CASSSGSNTEAFF
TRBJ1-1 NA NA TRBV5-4 TGTGCCAGCAGCCTAGACAGCCAGGGTACTGAAGCTTTCTTT CASSLDSQGTEAFF
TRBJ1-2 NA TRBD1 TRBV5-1 TGCGCCAGCAGCTTGACAGGGGCCTATGGCTACACCTTC CASSLTGAYGYTF
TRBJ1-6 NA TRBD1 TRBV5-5 TGTGCCAGCAGCTTACGGGACAGATCTAGCTCCTATAATTCACCCCTCCACTTT CASSLRDRSSSYNSPLHF
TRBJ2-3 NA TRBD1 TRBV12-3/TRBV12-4 TGTGCCAGCAGTACCCAGGGGGAAGATACGCAGTATTTT CASSTQGEDTQYF
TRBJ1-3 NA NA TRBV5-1 TGCGCCAGCAGCCCGACACCATTCGATGGAAACACCATATATTTT CASSPTPFDGNTIYF
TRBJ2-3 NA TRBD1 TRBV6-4 TGTGCCACCGGGGACAGGGGCACAGATACGCAGTATTTT CATGDRGTDTQYF
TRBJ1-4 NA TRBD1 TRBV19 TGTGCCAGTAGTAGCGGGACAGGGCAGGAAAAACTGTTTTTT CASSSGTGQEKLFF
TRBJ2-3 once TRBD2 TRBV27 TGTGCCAGCAGTTTACGGGGACTAACCGGGGCAGATACGCAGTATTTT CASSLRGLTGADTQYF
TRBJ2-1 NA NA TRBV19 TGTGCCAGTAGTAGAAAAGCGACCTACAATGAGCAGTTCTTC CASSRKATYNEQFF
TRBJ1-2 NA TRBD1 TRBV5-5 TGTGCCAGCAGCTTACTACAGGGGCAAGTTGGCTACACCTTC CASSLLQGQVGYTF
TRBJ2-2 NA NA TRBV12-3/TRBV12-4 TGTGCCAGCAGTTTTACGGGGGCCGGGGAGCTGTTTTTT CASSFTGAGELFF
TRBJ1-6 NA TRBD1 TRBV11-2 TGTGCCAGCAGCTCCGGACAGGGTGGGTCACCCCTCCACTTT CASSSGQGGSPLHF
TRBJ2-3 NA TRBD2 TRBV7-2 TGTGCCAGCAGCTCCCTCCCAGCGGGGGGCGGGGATACGCAGTATTTT CASSSLPAGGGDTQYF
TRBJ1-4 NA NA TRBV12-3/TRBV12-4 TGTGCCAGCAGTTTAGCGGCGGGCGCAAAACTGTTTTTT CASSLAAGAKLFF
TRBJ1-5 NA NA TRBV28 TGTGCCAGCAGTTTATTAGTCGCGGACAGTCCCAATCAGCCCCAGCATTTT CASSLLVADSPNQPQHF
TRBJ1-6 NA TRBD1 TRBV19 TGTGCCACCGGACAGGGAAATTCACCCCTCCACTTT CATGQGNSPLHF
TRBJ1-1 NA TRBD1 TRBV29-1 TGCAGCGTGGAACAGGGGGCGAACACTGAAGCTTTCTTT CSVEQGANTEAFF
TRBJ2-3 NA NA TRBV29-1 TGCAGCGTTGCAGTTACCACAGATACGCAGTATTTT CSVAVTTDTQYF
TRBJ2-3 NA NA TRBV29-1 TGCAGCGCCGACCCCCAGGCGGGGGATACGCAGTATTTT CSADPQAGDTQYF
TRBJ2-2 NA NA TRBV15 TGTGCCACCAGGACGGAGGGGGAGCTGTTTTTT CATRTEGELFF
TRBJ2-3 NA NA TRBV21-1 TGTGCCAGCAGCAAAGTAAAGCGGGGGCGGACCACAGATACGCAGTATTTT CASSKVKRGRTTDTQYF
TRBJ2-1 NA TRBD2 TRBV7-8 TGTGCCAGCAGCCTCGGACTAGGACTAGCGGGGTACAAGCAGTTCTTC CASSLGLGLAGYKQFF